The text below deals with one TCR beta chain. Using immunoSEQ multiplex PCR, the repertoire was profiled, and TCRdb retains in-frame clones only, with some absent. Of some 77,000 clones listed, around 94% are singletons. This entry comes from a study of T cell changes during pregnancy in multiple sclerosis. V lost 0 bases and J 8 bases, leaving 14 bases between the germline ends. The germline CDR1 and CDR2 sequences are SGDLS and YYNGEE. The CDR3 has 15 residues. V and J are TRBV9 and TRBJ1-4, with unresolved D. The TCR comes from a female donor in good health, enrolled as a control in a pregnancy study. The material was peripheral blood, obtained in the second trimester of pregnancy. The DNA of the CDR3 is TGTGCCAGCAGCGTAGGCCGCGACCGAGGGGAAAAACTGTTTTTT. Translation gives CASSVGRDRGEKLFF.